This TCR beta chain derives from a study of cytomegalovirus exposure and HLA in healthy donors. Overall study: Among the 350 to 500 donors who were genotyped, roughly 85% fell in the genetic ancestry cluster that is associated with self-reported Caucasian donors.

All donors participated as healthy donors of bone marrow. Trimming removed 5 bases from V and 9 bases from J, with 11 bases in between. CDR3 length equals 12 residues. Looked up from germline, CDR1 is KGHSH and CDR2 is LQKENI. Primers: 60 Vbeta forward and 13 Jbeta reverse. Assay: immunoSEQ multiplex PCR; the TCRdb copy retains only in-frame clones and omits some. The data show 95,000 to 100,000 clones, with around 85% seen just once and approximately 3.6% held by the top ten. As for this clone: What it recognizes is unknown.

Overall study findings and caveats: Among the CMV-associated chains, three were confirmed in vitro as specific for CMV antigens.

V is TRBV18 and J is TRBJ2-1, with D tentatively TRBD1 (5 bases). Sequencing was carried out using PBMCs. The clonotype originates from a man aged 25 to 45 in good health and CMV-seronegative. CDR3 loop: CASSALRGEQFF. The CDR3 nucleotides read TGTGCCAGCTCAGCTCTTAGGGGTGAGCAGTTCTTC.